These T cell receptor beta chains were read from a single sample in a study of blood T cells in healthy people across ages. TCRdb called the 5' RACE reads again in MiXCR, with one record for every CDR3 protein. The sample lists hundreds of thousands of distinct CDR3 sequences; more than 20% were seen once. The same sample was also studied in work on T cells of mothers and their children.

Sequenced sample: blood. The source is a boy aged 5-17 years in good health. The CDR3 runs from the conserved cysteine through the conserved F or W. The D gene is left open where the match is weak. Rows give clone size only sometimes, using once, few, many, or a class for an expanded clone.

TRBJ2-7 . few TRBV18 TGTGCCAGCTCACAACAGGGTGGGCTCTACGAGCAGTACTTC CASSQQGGLYEQYF
TRBJ1-3 . few TRBV4-3 TGCGCCAGCAGCCAAGATCCAGGGGACTCTGGAAACACCATATATTTT CASSQDPGDSGNTIYF
TRBJ1-5 . few TRBV5-1 TGCGCCAGCAGCCCAGCAGGGGCCAATCAGCCCCAGCATTTT CASSPAGANQPQHF
TRBJ2-7 . . TRBV25-1 TGTGCCAGCAGTGTCGGTCACGAGCAGTACTTC CASSVGHEQYF
TRBJ1-4 TRBD1 few TRBV20-1 TGCAGTGCTAGTATAGTGGACAGGGGCGGAGGAAAACTGTTTTTT CSASIVDRGGGKLFF
TRBJ1-1 . . TRBV3-1 TGTGCCAGCAGCCAACCGAGACGGGGGAACACTGAAGCTTTCTTT CASSQPRRGNTEAFF
TRBJ2-4 . few TRBV6-5 TGTGCCAGCAGTCCCCGGGGCAGGGATGACATTCAGTACTTC CASSPRGRDDIQYF
TRBJ2-1 TRBD2 . TRBV2 TGTGCCAGCAGAGCCACCGGACTAGCGGTAAAGCAGTTCTTC CASRATGLAVKQFF
TRBJ1-2 . . TRBV6-5 TGTGCCAGCAGTTACTCATTGGGGTCCCAGAACGGCTACACCTTC CASSYSLGSQNGYTF
TRBJ1-1 TRBD1 . TRBV5-5 TGTGCCAGCAGCTCGGACAGGGGGGACACTGAAGCTTTCTTT CASSSDRGDTEAFF
TRBJ2-7 . many TRBV28 TGTGCCAGCAGTACCCCCTCGGGCCTACCCGAGCAGTACTTC CASSTPSGLPEQYF
TRBJ2-4 . . TRBV6-5 TGTGCCAGCAGTATGGGCTCGGTACTAGCCAAAAACATTCAGTACTTC CASSMGSVLAKNIQYF
TRBJ1-1 . once TRBV2 TGTGCCAGCAGTGTCCGGGAAGGGGATACTGAAGCTTTCTTT CASSVREGDTEAFF
TRBJ2-2 . few TRBV10-3 TGTGCCATCAGTGGGACAAACACCGGGGAGCTGTTTTTT CAISGTNTGELFF
TRBJ2-7 TRBD1 few TRBV7-9 TGTGCCAGCAGCCTGGGACAGGGGGCTAGGTACGAGCAGTACTTC CASSLGQGARYEQYF
TRBJ2-1 . few TRBV7-9 TGTGCCAGCAGCTCGGGACAGCGGGCCGAGCAGTTCTTC CASSSGQRAEQFF
TRBJ1-6 . . TRBV20-1 TGCAGTGCTCGACCTCCAGGAGACAATTCACCTCTCCACTTT CSARPPGDNSPLHF
TRBJ2-5 . few TRBV7-9 TGTGCCAGCAGCTTCACTCTGCGAAGGGGAACCCAAGAGACCCAGTACTTC CASSFTLRRGTQETQYF
TRBJ1-4 . few TRBV7-9 TGTGCCAGCAGCCCCACACAGAGCCAAAATGAAAAACTGTTTTTT CASSPTQSQNEKLFF
TRBJ2-7 TRBD2 few TRBV6-1 TGTGCCAGCTACCCGGGACGGGGGGGCTACGAGCAGTACTTC CASYPGRGGYEQYF
TRBJ2-1 TRBD2 few TRBV7-2 TGTGCCAGCAGCTACACTAGCGGGAGTGTCAATGAGCAGTTCTTC CASSYTSGSVNEQFF
TRBJ1-1 . few TRBV28 TGTGCCAGCAGGGCCGGACAGTACACTGAAGCTTTCTTT CASRAGQYTEAFF
TRBJ2-1 TRBD2 few TRBV11-3 TGTGCCAGCAGCCAGCCGGGACTAGCGGGGAATGAGCAGTTCTTC CASSQPGLAGNEQFF
TRBJ1-5 . few TRBV6-2/TRBV6-3 TGTGCCAGCAGTTACTCGACGAGACAGCCGTATAGCAATCAGCCCCAGCATTTT CASSYSTRQPYSNQPQHF
TRBJ2-5 . . TRBV7-3 TGTGCCAGCAGCTCCCACCATCAGGGCGGCGGCGGGGCCCAGTACTTC CASSSHHQGGGGAQYF
TRBJ2-5 . few TRBV4-1 TGCGCCAGCAGCCAAGGGGACTCCTTGACGTGGGAGACCCAGTACTTC CASSQGDSLTWETQYF
TRBJ2-3 TRBD2 . TRBV28 TGTGCCAGCAGTTTCTTTGTAGGACTTGCGGGAGCGGATACGCAGTATTTT CASSFFVGLAGADTQYF
TRBJ2-7 . . TRBV29-1 TGCAGCGTCACGACCGACTACGAGCAGTACTTC CSVTTDYEQYF
TRBJ1-2 . few TRBV9 TGTGCCAGCAGCAGGGACCGCTATGGCTACACCTTC CASSRDRYGYTF
TRBJ2-4 . . TRBV2 TGTGCCAGCAGTGAAGCTCGGGGGATTGTTCAGTACTTC CASSEARGIVQYF
TRBJ2-1 . few TRBV20-1 TGCAGTGACGGCGGTTCCTACAATGAGCAGTTCTTC CSDGGSYNEQFF
TRBJ2-5 . . TRBV5-1 TGCGCCAGCAGCCCCGACTGGGGAGGTAGAGAGACCCAGTACTTC CASSPDWGGRETQYF
TRBJ2-3 . many TRBV29-1 TGCAGCGATAGCGGCGGGTCGGGCACAGATACGCAGTATTTT CSDSGGSGTDTQYF
TRBJ2-3 TRBD2 few TRBV20-1 TGCAGTGCTAGAGATTCGGGGACTAGCGGGGGGCTCACAGATACGCAGTATTTT CSARDSGTSGGLTDTQYF
TRBJ2-2 . many TRBV11-1 TGTGCCAGCAGCTTGGAACAGGGAAACACCGGGGAGCTGTTTTTT CASSLEQGNTGELFF
TRBJ2-5 . . TRBV11-2 TGTGCCAGCAGCTTAGGGTTCGACAGAAGGCAAGAGACCCAGTACTTC CASSLGFDRRQETQYF
TRBJ2-4 . few TRBV7-9 TGTGCCAGCAGCCCCCCCCTCCGGCTAGCCAAAAACATTCAGTACTTC CASSPPLRLAKNIQYF
TRBJ2-1 TRBD2 many TRBV6-4 TGTGCCAGCAGTGTGACTAGCGGGGGTTACAATGAGCAGTTCTTC CASSVTSGGYNEQFF
TRBJ2-1 . few TRBV9 TGTGCCAGCAGCGTAGGCGGAAGGTCTGAGCAGTTCTTC CASSVGGRSEQFF
TRBJ1-4 . . TRBV5-5 TGTGCCAGCAGCCCACAGACAGGATTTAATGAAAAACTGTTTTTT CASSPQTGFNEKLFF
TRBJ2-7 TRBD2 few TRBV11-2 TGTGCCAGCAGCCTAGAACCGGGACTAGCCGACGAGCAGTACTTC CASSLEPGLADEQYF
TRBJ2-2 . . TRBV7-2 TGTGCCAGCAGCTTAGTTCAGGGCCCGAACACCGGGGAGCTGTTTTTT CASSLVQGPNTGELFF
TRBJ2-7 . . TRBV4-3 TGCGCCAGCAGCCAAGTCTACGGGACACCCTTGGAGCAGTACTTC CASSQVYGTPLEQYF
TRBJ1-1 . . TRBV20-1 TGCAGTGCTCGACAGATAGGAGACACTGAAGCTTTCTTT CSARQIGDTEAFF
TRBJ2-3 TRBD1 . TRBV6-4 TGTGCCAGCAGCCGGACCCCGGGACAGAATACAGATACGCAGTATTTT CASSRTPGQNTDTQYF
TRBJ2-2 . few TRBV5-1 TGCGCCACCACCCCCAGCGATCCCGGGGAGCTGTTTTTT CATTPSDPGELFF
TRBJ1-2 TRBD1 many TRBV2 TGTGCCAGCAGCCCGGGACAGGGGTTGCCCTATGGCTACACCTTC CASSPGQGLPYGYTF
TRBJ2-7 TRBD1 few TRBV18 TGTGCCAGCTCACCGGGGACAGGGGGTGGCGAGCAGTACTTC CASSPGTGGGEQYF
TRBJ2-6 . . TRBV4-3 TGCGCCAGCAGCCAAGATAGAACAGGGACCCTCGGGGCCAGCGTCCTGACTTTC CASSQDRTGTLGASVLTF
TRBJ2-5 . . TRBV4-2 TGTGCCAGCAGCCCACCCGGGGCGGGCCTGGAGACCCAGTACTTC CASSPPGAGLETQYF
TRBJ2-2 TRBD2 . TRBV20-1 TGCAGTGCCCGACTAGCGGGGGGGCTGGACGGGGAGCTGTTTTTT CSARLAGGLDGELFF
TRBJ1-1 . . TRBV4-3 TGCGCCAGCAGCCAAGATATACACGGATCCGTTGGGAACACTGAAGCTTTCTTT CASSQDIHGSVGNTEAFF
TRBJ2-5 TRBD2 . TRBV3-1 TGTGCCAGCAGCCGATCTAGCGGCAACCAAGAGACCCAGTACTTC CASSRSSGNQETQYF
TRBJ2-3 . . TRBV7-8 TGTGCCAGCAGCTTAGGGGGCAGAAGCACAGATACGCAGTATTTT CASSLGGRSTDTQYF
TRBJ2-6 . few TRBV5-7 TGTGCCAGCAGACGGACAGTTTGGGCTGGGGCCAACGTCCTGACTTTC CASRRTVWAGANVLTF
TRBJ2-7 . . TRBV3-1 TGTGCCAGCAGCCAAGCGGCGGGGAGCTCCTACGAGCAGTACTTC CASSQAAGSSYEQYF
TRBJ2-7 . many TRBV7-9 TGTGCCAGCAGCTTTCCAGGGTACCCCTACGAGCAGTACTTC CASSFPGYPYEQYF
TRBJ2-6 . . TRBV28 TGTGCCAGCAGCCCGAGCTTCCTCTTTGGGGCCAACGTCCTGACTTTC CASSPSFLFGANVLTF
TRBJ2-2 . few TRBV7-2 TGTGCCACCGGGACTGGTCTCACCGGGGAGCTGTTTTTT CATGTGLTGELFF